This TCR beta chain comes out of a study of cytomegalovirus exposure and HLA in healthy donors. The wider study: The roughly 130 validation repertoires used the same platform as the 650 to 800 first-cohort repertoires, a later analysis reported. Study conclusions and caveats: There were 150 or so TCR beta chains listed as cytomegalovirus-associated. Published work reported that the classifier diagnosed cytomegalovirus status with high specificity and sensitivity. While the bulk of TCR sequences proved rare, some public TCRs turned up in many donors.

Worth noting for this clone: Its target is unknown.

The method was immunoSEQ multiplex PCR; TCRdb's version includes in-frame clones alone and lacks a portion of them. The sample lists about 160,000 clones, 86% seen once, with more than 2% in the top ten. This TCR was recovered from a young woman in good health and CMV-seronegative. Sequenced sample: PBMCs.

The CDR3 nucleotides are TGTGCCAGCTCCCCGCCGGACAGGACGCCCCGTTCTAACTATGGCTACACCTTC. Its protein product is CASSPPDRTPRSNYGYTF. The chain employs TRBV18 and TRBJ1-2; 7 bases are shared with TRBD1. The length of the CDR3 is 18 residues. The V and J ends lost 6 bases and 0 bases, in that order; junction bases with no gene match: 16. Germline V CDR1 and CDR2: KGHSH, LQKENI. Drawing the rest from reference TRBV18 and TRBJ1-2, the complete variable domain is NAGVMQNPRHLVRRRGQEARLRCSPMKGHSHVYWYRQLPEEGLKFMVYLQKENIIDESGMPKERFSAEFPKEGPSILRIQQVVRGDSAAYFCASSPPDRTPRSNYGYTFGSGTRLTVV.